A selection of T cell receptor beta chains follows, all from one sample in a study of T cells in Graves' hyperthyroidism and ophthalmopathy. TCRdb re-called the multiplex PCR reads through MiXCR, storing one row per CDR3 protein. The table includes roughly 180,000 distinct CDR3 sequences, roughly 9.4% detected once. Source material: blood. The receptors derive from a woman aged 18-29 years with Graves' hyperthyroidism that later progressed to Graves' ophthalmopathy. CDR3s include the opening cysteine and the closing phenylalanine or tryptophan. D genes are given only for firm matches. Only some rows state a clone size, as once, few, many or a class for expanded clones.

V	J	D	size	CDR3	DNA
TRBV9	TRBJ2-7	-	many	CASSPHRRLHYEQYF	TGTGCCAGCAGCCCTCACCGGAGACTGCACTACGAGCAGTACTTC
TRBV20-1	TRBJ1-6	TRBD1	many	CSAGTGQHNSPLHF	TGCAGTGCTGGTACGGGACAGCATAATTCACCCCTCCACTTT
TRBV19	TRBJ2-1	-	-	CASSFFDEQFF	TGTGCCAGTAGTTTTTTCGATGAGCAGTTCTTC
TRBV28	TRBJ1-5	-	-	CASSTGQPQHF	TGTGCCAGCAGTACAGGGCAGCCCCAGCATTTT
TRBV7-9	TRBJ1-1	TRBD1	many	CASSPTRFTGGKGVNTEAFF	TGTGCCAGCAGCCCTACAAGATTTACAGGGGGGAAGGGCGTGAACACTGAAGCTTTCTTT
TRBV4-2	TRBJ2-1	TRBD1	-	CASSYGQGASYNEQFF	TGTGCCAGCAGCTACGGACAGGGGGCCTCCTACAATGAGCAGTTCTTC
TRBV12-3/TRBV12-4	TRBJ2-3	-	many	CASSLDRTSTDTQYF	TGTGCCAGCAGTTTAGACAGAACTAGCACAGATACGCAGTATTTT
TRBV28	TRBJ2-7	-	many	CASSFQPYSYEQYF	TGTGCCAGCAGTTTTCAACCCTACTCCTACGAGCAGTACTTC
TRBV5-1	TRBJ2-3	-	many	CASSSDRRGPDTQYF	TGCGCCAGCAGCTCCGACAGGAGAGGACCAGATACGCAGTATTTT
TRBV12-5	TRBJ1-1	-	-	CASGFPRVNTEAFF	TGTGCTAGTGGTTTCCCTAGAGTGAACACTGAAGCTTTCTTT
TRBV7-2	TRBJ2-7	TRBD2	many	CASSLFGGGGTEQYF	TGTGCCAGCAGCTTATTCGGTGGCGGGGGTACCGAGCAGTACTTC
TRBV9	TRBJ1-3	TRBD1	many	CASSATGSSGNTIYF	TGTGCCAGCAGCGCGACAGGGAGCTCTGGAAACACCATATATTTT
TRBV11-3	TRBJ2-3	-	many	CASSSPLTDTQYF	TGTGCCAGCAGCTCGCCCTTAACAGATACGCAGTATTTT
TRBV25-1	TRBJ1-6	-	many	CASSGTQNRASPLHF	TGTGCCAGCAGTGGGACCCAAAACAGGGCTTCACCCCTCCACTTT
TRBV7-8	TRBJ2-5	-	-	CASSFYICSAGTGTSGRGETQYF	-
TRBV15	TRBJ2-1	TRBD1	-	CATSGRDRVINEQFF	TGTGCCACCAGCGGCCGGGACAGGGTGATCAATGAGCAGTTCTTC
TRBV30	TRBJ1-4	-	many	CAWRGTSNEKLFF	TGTGCCTGGAGGGGGACATCGAATGAAAAACTGTTTTTT
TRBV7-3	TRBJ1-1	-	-	CASRPNKGTEAFF	TGTGCCAGCAGGCCAAACAAAGGGACTGAAGCTTTCTTT
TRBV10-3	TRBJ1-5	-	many	CAISESGQHQPQHF	TGTGCCATCAGTGAGTCGGGCCAGCATCAGCCCCAGCATTTT
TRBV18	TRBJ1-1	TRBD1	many	CASSPRTGNTEAFF	TGTGCCAGCAGCCCGAGGACAGGGAACACTGAAGCTTTCTTT
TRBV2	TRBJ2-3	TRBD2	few	CASRPRTSGTDTQYF	TGTGCCAGCAGACCTAGGACTAGCGGCACAGATACGCAGTATTTT
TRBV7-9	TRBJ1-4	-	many	CASSLIGGGEKLFF	TGTGCCAGCAGCTTAATAGGAGGGGGAGAAAAACTGTTTTTT
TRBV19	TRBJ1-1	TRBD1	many	CASSMHRGQGTEAFF	TGTGCCAGTAGTATGCACAGGGGGCAGGGCACTGAAGCTTTCTTT
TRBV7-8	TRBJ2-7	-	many	CASSLNEGAGVSTYEQYF	TGTGCCAGCAGCTTAAATGAGGGGGCGGGGGTTTCAACCTACGAGCAGTACTTC